The T cell receptor (beta chain) under discussion was sequenced for a study of identifying expanded T cells in peripheral blood. Study-level findings and limits: Clone count variance between roughly 2-week samples rose with total template count.

A note on this clone: Its antigen is unidentified.

The CDR3 consists of 12 residues. In germline, CDR1 is MDHEN, CDR2 SYDVKM. Trimming left V 6 bases short and J 6 bases short, with 10 bases between. Using immunoSEQ multiplex PCR, the repertoire was profiled, and TCRdb retains in-frame clones only, with some absent. This sample has roughly 100,000 clones; approximately 90% occur once, and the top ten carry over 12%. The source of this sequence is a person aged 18-70 years in good health. The gene calls are TRBV28 and TRBJ2-3, with D unresolved. Specimen: blood. CDR3 sequence: CASRATGDTQYF. The CDR3, as DNA: TGTGCCAGCAGGGCGACGGGTGATACGCAGTATTTT.